These 14 T cell receptor beta chains were all obtained from the same sample, sequenced in a study of immune heterogeneity within non-small cell lung tumors. Multiplex PCR amplified TCR beta CDR3 with 32 V and 13 J primers. TCRdb processed the multiplex PCR reads anew with MiXCR; each CDR3 protein has one entry. The profile covers about 9,600 distinct CDR3 sequences, with less than 30% appearing a single time and 25% to 30% taken by the ten largest. For each sample, template was around 0.55 ug of bulk tumor genomic DNA. Taken during surgery, several biopsies per primary tumor were spaced as far apart as possible within the tumor mass. The study enrolled patients with untreated, newly diagnosed non-small cell lung cancer who underwent curative surgery. Sequencing used lung tumor tissue. These receptors were obtained from a woman between 50 and 59 years old with non-small cell lung cancer.

This clonotype is medium-sized within its sample. The genes are TRBV28 and TRBJ1-6, with D tentatively TRBD1 (6 bases). The CDR3 loop spans 12 amino acids. Germline V CDR1 and CDR2: MDHEN, SYDVKM. V dropped 6 bases and J dropped 7 bases, with 7 bases sitting between them. The CDR3 sequence is CASSDRNSPLHF. CDR3 sequence (DNA): TGTGCCAGCAGCGACAGGAATTCACCCCTCCACTTT.

This clonotype has at least ten counts. This rearrangement joins TRBV12-3 or TRBV12-4 to TRBJ1-5; the D gene is possibly TRBD1 (6 bases). The CDR3 is made up of 20 amino acids. The V end was cut by 1 base, the J end by 1 base, with 23 bases between. CDR3 protein: CASSLGVWGQGGGSNQPQHF. CDR3 bases: TGTGCCAGCAGTTTAGGAGTGTGGGGGCAGGGTGGTGGAAGCAATCAGCCCCAGCATTTT.

This clonotype is medium-sized by share. The chain is built from TRBV20-1 and TRBJ2-7; D might be TRBD1 (6 bases). CDR3 length: 16 amino acids. CDR1 and CDR2 from the germline V gene are DFQATT and SNEGSKA (reference sequence). Deletions cut 0 bases from V and 3 bases from J, with 18 bases between. The CDR3 is CSARDPNGTNYYEQYF. The CDR3 nucleotides read TGCAGTGCTAGAGATCCAAACGGGACAAACTACTACGAGCAGTACTTC.

This clonotype was seen only once. The rearrangement uses TRBV19 and TRBJ1-6; D is ambiguous. CDR3 length equals 14 residues. V shed 5 bases and J shed 7 bases, with 12 bases lying between them. CDR1 LNHDA and CDR2 SQIVND come from the germline V gene (reference sequence). The CDR3 DNA reads as TGTGCCAGTAGTGCTGTACAGCCGAATTCACCCCTCCACTTT. Translating it yields CASSAVQPNSPLHF.

The rearrangement joins TRBV7-9 to TRBJ2-4; D might be TRBD2 (5 bases). The CDR3 is made up of 12 amino acids. V was trimmed by 5 bases and J by 7 bases, leaving 9 bases between them. CDR1 and CDR2 from the germline V gene are SEHNR and FQNEAQ (reference sequence). In nucleotides, the CDR3 is TGTGCCAGCAGCCCGGGGTGGAACATTCAGTACTTC. Residues: CASSPGWNIQYF.

On this clonotype itself: This may arise from a read error, as a much more abundant clone is one base away. The V call is TRBV28, the J call TRBJ2-7, with TRBD2 identical over 7 bases. This CDR3 is built from 13 residues. Losses at the gene ends were 9 bases for V and 7 bases for J; bases not matched to a gene: 12. Germline lookup yields CDR1 MDHEN and CDR2 SYDVKM. CDR3 coding DNA: TGTGCCAGAGCGGGGAGGCAAACGGGGGAGCAGTACTTC. As protein: CARAGRQTGEQYF. The entire variable domain, with the rest obtained from reference TRBV28 and TRBJ2-7, is as follows: DVKVTQSSRYLVKRTGEKVFLECVQDMDHENMFWYRQDPGLGLRLIYFSYDVKMKEKGDIPEGYSVSREKKERFSLILESASTNQTSMYLCARAGRQTGEQYFGPGTRLTVT.

The sample holds many counts of this clonotype. This may come from a read error, since a much larger clone is one base off. This rearrangement joins TRBV6-2 or TRBV6-3 to TRBJ1-5, with D possibly TRBD1 on 5 matching bases. CDR1 MNHEY and CDR2 SVGEGT come from the germline V gene. The ends were cut back, 10 bases at V and 3 bases at J, with 16 bases in the middle. This CDR3 has 14 residues. The CDR3, as DNA: TGTGCCAACAGAGGGGTTTCGGTCAATCAGCCCCAGCATTTT. Amino acids: CANRGVSVNQPQHF.

This clonotype was seen repeatedly, ten times or more. The chain combines TRBV11-2 with TRBJ2-3; D is uncertain. The germline gives CDR1 SGHAT, CDR2 FQNNGV. The CDR3 is 13 residues long. V was shortened by 1 base and J by 4 bases, with 6 bases between the two germline ends. This CDR3 is CASSLVVPDTQYF. CDR3 sequence (DNA): TGTGCCAGCAGCTTAGTAGTCCCAGATACGCAGTATTTT.

This clonotype was counted a few times. The germline gene is not matched at one end of the junction; a read error may be the cause. The chain links TRBV20-1 to TRBJ2-1, with TRBD2 as a possible D gene (5 bases). The CDR3 contains 17 residues. Germline values: CDR1 DFQATT, CDR2 SNEGSKA (reference sequence). CDR3: CSARDSGGQPPYNEQLF. CDR3 in DNA: TGCAGTGCTAGAGATTCAGGCGGGCAGCCTCCTTACAATGAGCAGCTCTTC.

In this sample, this clonotype turned up many times. The chain uses TRBV10-3 and TRBJ2-1; D is ambiguous. Trimming left V 4 bases short and J 5 bases short, with 9 bases between. The CDR3 totals 13 residues. CDR1 is ENHRY and CDR2 is SYGVKD in the germline V gene. Here the CDR3 reads CAISVLGNNEQFF. The CDR3 DNA reads TGTGCCATCAGTGTCTTGGGCAACAATGAGCAGTTCTTC.

This clonotype is categorized as medium-sized. At one end, the junction sequence differs from germline, possibly due to a read error. The V call is TRBV20-1, the J call TRBJ2-7; TRBD1 matches at 7 bases. The CDR3 sequence is 12 residues long. Per the germline V gene, CDR1 is DFQATT and CDR2 is SNEGSKA (reference sequence). The CDR3 region is CSARDRVHEQYF. The CDR3 bases are TGCAGTGCCAGAGACAGGGTTCACGAGCAGTACTTC.

This clonotype was observed many times. V usage is TRBV15 and J usage is TRBJ2-2, with 7 bases matching TRBD2. The length of the CDR3 is 15 residues. With 7 bases clipped from V and 5 bases from J, the junction kept 10 bases outside the gene matches. Germline V lookup: CDR1 LNHNV, CDR2 YYDKDF (reference sequence). The CDR3 protein is CATTASGGYTGELFF. DNA of the CDR3: TGTGCCACCACCGCTAGCGGAGGGTATACCGGGGAGCTGTTTTTT.

Ten or more counts support this clonotype. The chain combines TRBV6-5 with TRBJ1-5; D possibly corresponds to TRBD1 (5 bases). The CDR3 sequence is 15 residues long. Germline lookup yields CDR1 MNHEY and CDR2 SVGAGI. V was pared by 0 bases and J by 2 bases, with 8 bases between. CDR3 residues: CASSYSGGGNQPQHF. The CDR3 DNA reads TGTGCCAGCAGTTACTCGGGAGGGGGCAATCAGCCCCAGCATTTT.

The chain has TRBV2 and TRBJ2-7, with 10 bases matching TRBD1. From germline, CDR1 is SNHLY and CDR2 FYNNEI. This CDR3 has 14 residues. The junction had 4 bases not matched to a gene; V was cut back by 6 bases and J by 2 bases. CDR3 in DNA: TGTGCCAGCAGGGGGGACAGGGGAGCCTACGAGCAGTACTTC. Protein product: CASRGDRGAYEQYF.